These T cell receptor beta chains were read from a single sample in a study of T-cell reconstitution after alpha-beta-depleted transplantation in children. A single record per CDR3 protein comes from TCRdb applying MiXCR to the PCR reads. The sample holds more than 200,000 distinct CDR3 sequences; around a sixth are singletons and the top ten take about 39%. Sequences were derived from PBMCs, mostly from graft donor cells, sampled 360 days after TCRalphabeta/CD19-depleted stem cell transplant. These receptor sequences come from a male patient between 2 and 10 years old who had a stem cell transplant for acute lymphoblastic leukemia, so the T cells may come from the graft donor. Both conserved end residues are part of each CDR3. A D gene is named only where the DNA matches it firmly. Not all rows give a size; the values are once, few, many and, for expanded clones, a class.

D	V	J	size	CDR3	DNA
NA	TRBV12-3/TRBV12-4	TRBJ1-5	few	CASTLDRGNQPQHF	TGTGCCAGCACTTTAGACAGAGGGAATCAGCCCCAGCATTTT
NA	TRBV7-6	TRBJ2-4	few	CASSSPTAGLNIQYF	TGTGCCAGCAGCTCCCCGACGGCAGGGCTCAACATTCAGTACTTC
NA	TRBV11-2	TRBJ2-1	NA	CASSLVGGGNGLTNEQFF	TGTGCCAGCAGCTTAGTGGGTGGGGGAAACGGATTGACTAATGAGCAGTTCTTC
TRBD2	TRBV6-5	TRBJ2-1	few	CASSYGAGSGAFNEQFF	TGTGCCAGCAGTTACGGAGCCGGTAGCGGGGCGTTCAATGAGCAGTTCTTC
TRBD2	TRBV5-1	TRBJ2-1	few	CASSPGGGGALNYNEQFF	TGCGCCAGCAGCCCGGGGGGCGGGGGGGCTCTTAACTACAATGAGCAGTTCTTC
NA	TRBV10-3	TRBJ2-2	few	CAISDGSGELFF	TGTGCCATCAGTGATGGCTCCGGGGAGCTGTTTTTT
TRBD1	TRBV4-1	TRBJ2-3	few	CASSQGDSHTQYF	TGCGCCAGCAGCCAAGGGGACAGTCATACGCAGTATTTT
TRBD1	TRBV4-3	TRBJ1-5	NA	CASSQGGQGPREPQHF	TGCGCCAGCAGCCAGGGAGGACAGGGCCCACGAGAGCCCCAGCATTTT
NA	TRBV12-3/TRBV12-4	TRBJ1-6	once	CASSSPHVENSPLHF	TGTGCCAGCAGTTCGCCGCATGTCGAAAATTCACCCCTCCACTTT
NA	TRBV7-6	TRBJ2-5	NA	CASSPGLIGETQYF	TGTGCCAGCAGCCCGGGACTCATCGGGGAGACCCAGTACTTC
NA	TRBV5-1	TRBJ2-5	few	CASSLAGRLQETQYF	TGCGCCAGCAGCTTGGCAGGCAGACTCCAAGAGACCCAGTACTTC
TRBD1	TRBV7-2	TRBJ1-1	few	CATNDRDRGMNTEAFF	TGTGCCACAAACGACCGGGACAGGGGCATGAACACTGAAGCTTTCTTT
NA	TRBV7-8	TRBJ1-1	few	CASSLAGQYTEAFF	TGTGCCAGCAGCTTAGCTGGGCAATACACTGAAGCTTTCTTT
NA	TRBV20-1	TRBJ2-7	NA	CSAAGPIREGGEQYF	TGCAGTGCTGCGGGGCCTATACGTGAAGGGGGCGAGCAGTACTTC
NA	TRBV19	TRBJ1-1	NA	CASSIKGRANTEAFF	TGTGCCAGTAGTATCAAGGGACGGGCGAACACTGAAGCTTTCTTT
NA	TRBV28	TRBJ2-1	NA	CASRGPAYNEQFF	TGTGCCAGCAGGGGGCCAGCCTACAATGAGCAGTTCTTC
NA	TRBV27	TRBJ2-5	few	CASSRQGYQETQYF	TGTGCCAGCAGTCGGCAGGGGTACCAAGAGACCCAGTACTTC
NA	TRBV29-1	TRBJ2-1	NA	CSVGQIYNEQFF	TGCAGCGTTGGACAGATCTACAATGAGCAGTTCTTC
TRBD1	TRBV29-1	TRBJ2-2	NA	CSVVVQGAPNTGELFF	TGCAGCGTTGTGGTACAGGGGGCGCCGAACACCGGGGAGCTGTTTTTT
NA	TRBV10-2	TRBJ2-7	few	CASSEVYNSYEQYF	TGCGCCAGCAGTGAGGTATACAACTCCTACGAGCAGTACTTC
TRBD1	TRBV20-1	TRBJ2-5	NA	CSALPGQGKMETQYF	TGCAGTGCTTTGCCGGGACAGGGGAAAATGGAGACCCAGTACTTC
NA	TRBV12-3/TRBV12-4	TRBJ2-7	NA	CASSLNFAESEQYF	TGTGCCAGCAGTTTAAATTTCGCGGAGTCCGAGCAGTACTTC
NA	TRBV15	TRBJ1-1	few	CATSGRTLTEAFF	TGTGCCACCAGCGGCCGGACACTTACTGAAGCTTTCTTT
TRBD1	TRBV4-1	TRBJ2-3	NA	CASSHRTGGTDTQYF	TGCGCCAGCAGCCATAGGACAGGGGGCACAGATACGCAGTATTTT
NA	TRBV5-1	TRBJ2-1	few	CASSLTATNEQFF	TGCGCCAGCAGCTTGACAGCAACCAATGAGCAGTTCTTC
NA	TRBV20-1	TRBJ2-7	many	CSGIGTTYEQYF	TGCAGTGGAATAGGCACTACCTACGAGCAGTACTTC
TRBD1	TRBV15	TRBJ1-4	NA	CATSRRQGAVEKLFF	TGTGCCACCAGCAGGAGACAGGGGGCTGTTGAAAAACTGTTTTTT
NA	TRBV27	TRBJ2-2	few	CASSLSILSNTGELFF	TGTGCCAGCAGTTTATCAATACTCTCGAACACCGGGGAGCTGTTTTTT
NA	TRBV20-1	TRBJ2-2	NA	CSAFPGTTHQGELFF	TGCAGTGCTTTCCCCGGGACCACTCATCAAGGGGAGCTGTTTTTT
NA	TRBV7-2	TRBJ1-4	NA	CASSLALPRSAVDEKLFF	TGTGCCAGCAGCTTAGCACTCCCTCGGTCAGCGGTGGATGAAAAACTGTTTTTT
NA	TRBV18	TRBJ2-7	NA	CASSPRLAYEQYF	TGTGCCAGCTCACCCCGACTAGCCTACGAGCAGTACTTC
NA	TRBV12-3/TRBV12-4	TRBJ2-5	few	CASRTGTRGQTQYF	TGTGCCAGCAGGACCGGCACTAGGGGACAGACCCAGTACTTC
NA	TRBV12-3/TRBV12-4	TRBJ1-1	NA	CASSLVTPEREAFF	TGTGCCAGCAGTTTAGTGACACCAGAAAGAGAAGCTTTCTTT
NA	TRBV20-1	TRBJ2-5	many	CSAEDFQETQYF	TGCAGTGCTGAGGACTTCCAAGAGACCCAGTACTTC
NA	TRBV6-2/TRBV6-3	TRBJ2-2	few	CASLLGWGDTGELFF	TGTGCCAGCCTTTTGGGTTGGGGCGACACCGGGGAGCTGTTTTTT
TRBD1	TRBV12-3/TRBV12-4	TRBJ2-1	many	CASRRGTVSYNEQFF	TGTGCCAGCAGACGAGGGACAGTCTCCTACAATGAGCAGTTCTTC
TRBD2	TRBV29-1	TRBJ2-5	many	CSVGQAGDSTKETQYF	TGCAGCGTCGGACAAGCGGGAGACAGTACCAAAGAGACCCAGTACTTC
NA	TRBV4-3	TRBJ2-2	few	CASSHKSGELFF	TGCGCCAGCAGCCACAAGTCCGGGGAGCTGTTTTTT
NA	TRBV5-1	TRBJ1-1	few	CASSLERRTEAFF	TGCGCCAGCAGCTTGGAAAGGCGCACTGAAGCTTTCTTT
NA	TRBV29-1	TRBJ2-1	many	CSVTGLTYNEQFF	TGCAGCGTTACGGGACTTACCTACAATGAGCAGTTCTTC
TRBD2	TRBV4-3	TRBJ2-1	NA	CASSQDSPGRDRDEQFF	TGCGCCAGCAGCCAAGATTCCCCCGGGAGGGATCGGGATGAGCAGTTCTTC
NA	TRBV10-3	TRBJ1-1	NA	CAISDHLYANTEAFF	TGTGCCATCAGTGACCACCTCTACGCGAACACTGAAGCTTTCTTT
NA	TRBV11-1	TRBJ1-4	few	CASSPPGRAFEKLFF	TGTGCCAGCAGCCCCCCGGGCAGGGCTTTTGAAAAACTGTTTTTT
NA	TRBV6-2/TRBV6-3	TRBJ2-2	NA	CASSSLLVSGELFF	TGTGCCAGCAGTTCCCTCCTAGTTTCCGGGGAGCTGTTTTTT
TRBD1	TRBV6-5	TRBJ2-1	NA	CASSYSGTGGRNEQFF	TGTGCCAGCAGTTACTCCGGGACAGGGGGTAGGAATGAGCAGTTCTTC
NA	TRBV20-1	TRBJ2-5	few	CSASPGPLDRTQYF	TGCAGTGCTAGCCCGGGTCCTCTCGATAGGACCCAGTACTTC
TRBD2	TRBV30	TRBJ2-3	NA	CAWSVKLAVTDTQYF	TGTGCCTGGAGTGTAAAACTAGCGGTCACAGATACGCAGTATTTT
TRBD1	TRBV28	TRBJ1-2	NA	CASNTGTGNGYTF	TGTGCCAGCAACACCGGGACAGGGAATGGCTACACCTTC
NA	TRBV7-3	TRBJ1-6	NA	CASSFGTTNSPLHF	TGTGCCAGCAGCTTTGGCACCACTAATTCACCCCTCCACTTT
TRBD2	TRBV11-2	TRBJ2-1	few	CASSRGLAGGRSYNEQFF	TGTGCCAGCAGTCGGGGACTAGCGGGGGGTCGCTCCTACAATGAGCAGTTCTTC
NA	TRBV29-1	TRBJ1-1	NA	CSVEAPNTEAFF	TGCAGCGTTGAGGCCCCGAACACTGAAGCTTTCTTT
TRBD1	TRBV19	TRBJ2-1	few	CASSTITGGSYNEQFF	TGTGCCAGTAGCACAATTACAGGGGGCAGTTACAATGAGCAGTTCTTC
NA	TRBV7-8	TRBJ2-1	few	CASSFTGSSYNEQFF	TGTGCCAGCAGCTTTACAGGAAGCTCCTACAATGAGCAGTTCTTC
TRBD2	TRBV5-1	TRBJ2-7	many	CASSTREGGYEQYF	TGCGCCAGCAGCACTCGGGAGGGAGGTTACGAGCAGTACTTC
NA	TRBV20-1	TRBJ1-2	many	CSAHPAEGYTF	TGCAGTGCCCACCCCGCAGAAGGCTACACCTTC
NA	TRBV12-3/TRBV12-4	TRBJ2-2	many	CASSPRDILTGELFF	TGTGCCAGCAGTCCGCGGGACATTCTCACCGGGGAGCTGTTTTTT
NA	TRBV14	TRBJ1-2	few	CASSPEWGDHGYTF	TGTGCCAGCAGCCCCGAGTGGGGCGATCATGGCTACACCTTC
NA	TRBV12-3/TRBV12-4	TRBJ2-4	few	CASSFGGPNIQYF	TGTGCCAGCAGTTTCGGGGGGCCAAACATTCAGTACTTC
NA	TRBV6-1	TRBJ1-6	NA	CASNQSGKSSPLHF	TGTGCCAGCAACCAATCCGGGAAGTCTTCACCCCTCCACTTT